This T cell receptor beta chain was documented in a study of blood T cell repertoires in COVID-19. Study as a whole: Sources were T cells, B-cell-depleted T cells, or PBMCs; the material itself was cDNA or gDNA.

Original analysis: Estimates of nucleated cell counts were drawn from the amplification of reference gene primers. Generated by immunoSEQ multiplex PCR, the TCRdb table keeps only in-frame clones and is missing some. Clone size and V and J calls were adopted from that table, with D and trimming inferred from the DNA. In the table there are 200,000 to 250,000 clones, 65% to 90% of which are singletons. The CDR3 has 16 residues. Clinical histories supplied by participants themselves formed the basis of cohort assignment. The chain has TRBV21-1 and TRBJ1-3; the table gives TRBD1 as D, unverified against the DNA. TRBV21-1 is deemed a pseudogene. The specimen sequenced was PBMCs or T cells enriched from blood (not recorded which). The source of this sequence is a woman in her thirties or forties with acute COVID-19. The chain's CDR3 is CASSIGQKTAGNTIYF. CDR3 nucleotide sequence: TGTGCCAGCAGCATAGGACAGAAAACAGCTGGAAACACCATATATTTT.